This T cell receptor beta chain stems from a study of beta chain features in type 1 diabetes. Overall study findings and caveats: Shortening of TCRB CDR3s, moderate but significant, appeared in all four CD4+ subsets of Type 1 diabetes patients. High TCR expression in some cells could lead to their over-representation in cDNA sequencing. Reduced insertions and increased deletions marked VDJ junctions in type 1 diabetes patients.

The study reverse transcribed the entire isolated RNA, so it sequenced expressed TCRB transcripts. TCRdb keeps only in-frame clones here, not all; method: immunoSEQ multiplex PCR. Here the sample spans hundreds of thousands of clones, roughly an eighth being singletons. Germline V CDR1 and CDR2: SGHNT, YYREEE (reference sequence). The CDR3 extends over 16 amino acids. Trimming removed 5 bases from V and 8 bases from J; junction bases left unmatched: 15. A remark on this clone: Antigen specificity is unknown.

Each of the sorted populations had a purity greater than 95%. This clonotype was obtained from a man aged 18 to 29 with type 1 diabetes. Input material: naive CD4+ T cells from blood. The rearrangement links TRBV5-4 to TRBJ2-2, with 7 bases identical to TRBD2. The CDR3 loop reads CASRASGAPEVGELFF. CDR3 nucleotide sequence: TGTGCCAGCAGGGCGAGCGGGGCGCCTGAAGTGGGGGAGCTGTTTTTT.